This T cell receptor (beta chain) was sequenced during a study of T cells in Graves' hyperthyroidism and ophthalmopathy (dated by TCRdb to about 2019). Regarding the study in general: To identify distinguishing TCR V-J signatures, a discovery cohort of around 100 patients was used, comprising some 43 with Graves' ophthalmopathy and around 57 with stable Graves' hyperthyroidism. Whether ophthalmopathy could be predicted prospectively was tested in an independent validation cohort made up of 18 to 20 hyperthyroidism patients plus 17 patients who later progressed to ophthalmopathy. The 85 to 100 discovery patients were divided at random into training and test sets in a 7:3 ratio. The study also compared thyroid tissue and blood T-cell repertoires from about six Graves' hyperthyroidism patients. Once sampling was done, hyperthyroidism patients were given methimazole at a starting dose of 30 mg daily, whereas ophthalmopathy patients were given high-dose intravenous methylprednisolone. The paper reports TCR Vbeta CDR3 sequencing of approximately 130 peripheral blood samples: 43 ophthalmopathy, fewer than 85 hyperthyroidism and around 17 progressor patients. Findings and caveats that apply to the study as a whole: In validation, progression to ophthalmopathy was predicted by the model with 55% to 71% sensitivity and roughly 72% specificity, a median of approximately 6.5 months before onset. Ophthalmopathy was separated from stable hyperthyroidism by a 13 V-J signature model, with around 88% sensitivity and about 81% specificity obtained in cross-validation and 80%/75% obtained in testing. Sample size was not statistically predetermined, and investigators were not blinded to group allocation. Blood samples also contained most of the expanded thyroid clonotypes (frequency above 0.001), which suggests that blood repertoires may reflect thyroid immune responses.

Including cysteine and phenylalanine, the CDR3 has 14 amino acids. Just CDR3 DNA is preserved here, 42 bases in frame from base 1. Taken from the germline V gene, the CDR1 and CDR2 loops are SGHVS and FQNEAQ. The TCR beta CDR3 regions were amplified from RNA transcripts. The first round of RT-PCR for the TCR CDR3 was performed with the HTBI primer set and the Qiagen OneStep RT-PCR kit. Libraries were constructed in a second round of multiplex PCR, after which size selection and purification were carried out. Sequencing of the libraries was done on an Illumina HiSeq2000 using paired-end 100 bp reads. The authors' pipeline ran thus. SOAPnuke was used to process the raw data, throwing out any read that contained adapters or uncalled bases, had a mean Phred below 15, or lacked an exact constant-primer or identifier match. COPE v1.2.5 was used to merge high-quality paired reads, and clonotypes were defined as unique nucleotide sequences. Clonotypes were aligned to IMGT TRBV, TRBD and TRBJ reference segments using MiTCR v1.1. Only V-J combinations with frequency above 0.0001, covering 99% to 99.2% of repertoires, were analysed. The TCS score was defined as F50 (clonal expansion) divided by E x V (chaos), with BLOSUM62-based TCRdist calculated between CDR3 peptides within each V-J. Welch's t-statistics and random forest reduced fewer than 550 V-J features to fewer than 15, which were used in a naive Bayes classifier (R e1071). The Morisita-Horn index was used to measure how similar the thyroid and blood repertoires were. TCRdb cleaned the public reads at Q25 with fastp, built clones with MiXCR and kept in-frame beta chains. CDR3 protein sequences are deduplicated, and each keeps its most common genes and DNA. Here the V and J calls rest on TCRdb's processing, not on the authors' analysis. Within this sample are tens of thousands of distinct CDR3 sequences, with roughly half of them counted one time only. Over 30% of the sample is held by the ten biggest clonotypes.

A patient counted as having stable Graves' hyperthyroidism if no progression to ophthalmopathy occurred over 18 months of follow-up. Hyperthyroidism patients were aged 18 to 65 years and newly diagnosed, with disease duration of less than 2 months. Any patient with an uncontrolled infection, another autoimmune disease, pregnancy or lactation was excluded. Diagnoses were based on clinical symptoms, serum thyroxine and TRAb, thyroid ultrasound and orbital computed tomography. Total RNA was extracted using Trizol reagent, and RNA quality was assessed on an Agilent 2100 Bioanalyzer. This clonotype was seen only once. The antigen this receptor binds is unknown. Base qualities are not recorded, but no much larger clone differs from it by a single base. A single read makes a weak case.

Sequencing was performed on peripheral blood or thyroid tissue (not recorded which). This receptor was identified in a man aged 18 to 30 with Graves' hyperthyroidism. The receptor chain draws on TRBV7-8 and TRBJ1-1, with no reliable assignment of the D segment. The DNA reads as follows: TGTGCTGTAAAAGGTATTTCCATGAACACTGAAGCTTTCTTT. Its translation reads: CAVKGISMNTEAFF.